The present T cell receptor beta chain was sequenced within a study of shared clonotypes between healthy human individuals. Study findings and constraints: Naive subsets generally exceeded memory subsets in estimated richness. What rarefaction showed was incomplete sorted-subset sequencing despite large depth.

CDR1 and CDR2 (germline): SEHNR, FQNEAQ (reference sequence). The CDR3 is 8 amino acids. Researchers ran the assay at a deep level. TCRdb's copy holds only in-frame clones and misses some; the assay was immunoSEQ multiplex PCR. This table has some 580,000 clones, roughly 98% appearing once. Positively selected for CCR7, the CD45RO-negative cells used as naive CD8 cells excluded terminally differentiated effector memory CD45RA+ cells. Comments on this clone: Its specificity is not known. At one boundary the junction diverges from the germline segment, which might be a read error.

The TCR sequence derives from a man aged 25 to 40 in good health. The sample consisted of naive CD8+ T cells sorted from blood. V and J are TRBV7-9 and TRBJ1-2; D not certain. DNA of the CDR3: TGTGCCAGCAGCTTAGATAACTTC. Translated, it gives CASSLDNF. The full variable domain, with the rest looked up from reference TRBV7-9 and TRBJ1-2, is DTGVSQNPRHKITKRGQNVTFRCDPISEHNRLYWYRQTLGQGPEFLTYFQNEAQLEKSRLLSDRFSAERPKGSFSTLEIQRTEQGDSAMYLCASSLDNFGSGTRLTVV.